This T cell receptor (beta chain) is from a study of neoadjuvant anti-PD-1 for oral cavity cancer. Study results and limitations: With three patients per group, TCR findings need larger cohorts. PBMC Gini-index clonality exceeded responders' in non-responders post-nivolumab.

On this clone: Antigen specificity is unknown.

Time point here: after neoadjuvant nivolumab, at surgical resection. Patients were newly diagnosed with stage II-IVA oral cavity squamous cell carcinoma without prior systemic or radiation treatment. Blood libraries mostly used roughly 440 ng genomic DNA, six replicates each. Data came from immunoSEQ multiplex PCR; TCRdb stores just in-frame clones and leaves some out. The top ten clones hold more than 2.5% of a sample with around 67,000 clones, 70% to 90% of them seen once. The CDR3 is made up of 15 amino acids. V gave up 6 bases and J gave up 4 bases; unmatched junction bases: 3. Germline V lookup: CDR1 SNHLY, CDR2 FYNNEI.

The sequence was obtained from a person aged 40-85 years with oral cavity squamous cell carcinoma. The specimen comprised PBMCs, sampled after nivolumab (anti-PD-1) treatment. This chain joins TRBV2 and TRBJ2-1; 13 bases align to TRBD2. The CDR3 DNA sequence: TGTGCCAGCAGGGGACTAGCGGGGAATTACAATGAGCAGTTCTTC. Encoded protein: CASRGLAGNYNEQFF.